The rows below give T cell receptor beta chains drawn from one sample of a study of shared clonotypes between healthy human individuals. Sequenced by immunoSEQ multiplex PCR; TCRdb stores in-frame clones only, minus some. The sample has approximately 2.5 million clones; just over 90% are singletons. Material: naive CD4+ T cells sorted from blood. These receptors originate from a man younger than 30 in good health. Both conserved end residues are part of each CDR3. A D gene is named only where the DNA matches it firmly.

J | D | V | CDR3 | DNA
TRBJ1-1 | NA | TRBV5-4 | CASSFLGSQRGAEAFF | TGTGCCAGCAGCTTTTTGGGCTCACAGCGTGGGGCTGAAGCTTTCTTT
TRBJ2-1 | NA | TRBV2 | CASTSSNEQFF | TGTGCCAGCACCTCAAGCAATGAGCAGTTCTTC
TRBJ1-1 | NA | TRBV2 | CASRGQANTEAFF | TGTGCCAGCCGGGGACAAGCGAACACTGAAGCTTTCTTT
TRBJ2-1 | NA | TRBV7-2 | CASSGRGGTGHGNEQFF | TGTGCCAGCAGTGGCCGTGGAGGTACAGGGCATGGTAATGAGCAGTTCTTC
TRBJ1-5 | NA | TRBV6-1 | CASSELQTGGKTQPQHF | TGTGCCAGCAGTGAGCTACAGACAGGCGGAAAAACTCAGCCCCAGCATTTT
TRBJ1-1 | NA | TRBV30 | CAHSGAGTEAFF | TGTGCGCATTCAGGGGCGGGCACTGAAGCTTTCTTT
TRBJ2-7 | NA | TRBV6-6 | CASSSGQGEQYF | NA
TRBJ2-5 | NA | TRBV18 | CASSPGSTGETQYF | TGTGCCAGCTCACCGGGCTCGACAGGAGAGACCCAGTACTTC
TRBJ1-6 | TRBD1 | TRBV6-1 | CASSERAGGNSPLHF | TGTGCCAGCAGTGAACGGGCAGGGGGCAATTCACCCCTCCACTTT
TRBJ2-1 | TRBD1 | TRBV7-2 | CASSLAWGQGVNEQFF | TGTGCCAGCAGCTTAGCTTGGGGACAGGGGGTGAATGAGCAGTTCTTC
TRBJ1-1 | TRBD1 | TRBV19 | CASNAGGGTEAFF | TGTGCCAGTAATGCAGGGGGAGGTACTGAAGCTTTCTTT
TRBJ2-2 | NA | TRBV6-5 | CASSYPGATGELFF | TGTGCCAGCAGTTACCCCGGTGCCACCGGGGAGCTGTTTTTT